This T cell receptor (beta chain) emerged from a study of graft-versus-host responses after intestinal transplantation. Germline V gene data show CDR1 as SQVTM and CDR2 as ANQGSEA. The trim removed 5 bases at V and 5 bases at J, leaving 8 bases unmatched. The CDR3 is 13 amino acids. Clones were read by immunoSEQ multiplex PCR, and TCRdb kept only the in-frame ones, dropping some. The data hold under 45,000 clones, with roughly 89% observed a single time. This clonotype was sampled from a human patient who received an intestinal transplant, so some T cells may come from the graft donor. The chain couples TRBV29-1 to TRBJ2-7; 8 nucleotides agree with TRBD1. This material consisted of PBMCs, taken about 270 days after transplant. CDR3 sequence: CSVSRTGSHEQYF. The CDR3 DNA reads as TGCAGCGTTAGCAGGACAGGGTCTCACGAGCAGTACTTC.